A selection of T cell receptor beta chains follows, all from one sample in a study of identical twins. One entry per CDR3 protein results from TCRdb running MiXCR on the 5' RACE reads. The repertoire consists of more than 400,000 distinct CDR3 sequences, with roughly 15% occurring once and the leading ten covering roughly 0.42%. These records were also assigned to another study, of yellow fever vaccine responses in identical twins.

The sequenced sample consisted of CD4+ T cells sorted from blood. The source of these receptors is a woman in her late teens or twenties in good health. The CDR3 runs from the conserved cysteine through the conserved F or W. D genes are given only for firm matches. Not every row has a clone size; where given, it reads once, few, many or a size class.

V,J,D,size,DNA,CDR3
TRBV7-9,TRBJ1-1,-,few,TGTGCCAGCAGCTTGGCAGACAAGATGAACACTGAAGCTTTCTTT,CASSLADKMNTEAFF
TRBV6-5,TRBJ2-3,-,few,TGTGCCAGCAGTTACCCAGAGGTTCCACAACCGGATACGCAGTATTTT,CASSYPEVPQPDTQYF
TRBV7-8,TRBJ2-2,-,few,TGTGCCAGCAGCGCCGTCGGGGCCGGGGAGCTGTTTTTT,CASSAVGAGELFF
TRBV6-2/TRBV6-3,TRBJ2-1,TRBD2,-,TGTGCCAGCAGTCCCGCTAGCGGGAGAGAGAGCAATGAGCAGTTCTTC,CASSPASGRESNEQFF
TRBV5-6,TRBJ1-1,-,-,TGTGCCAGCAGCTTAGCCGGGGGCGTTGGCACTGAAGCTTTCTTT,CASSLAGGVGTEAFF
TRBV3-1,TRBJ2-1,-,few,TGTGCCAGCAGCCAATGGGATGAGCAGTTCTTC,CASSQWDEQFF
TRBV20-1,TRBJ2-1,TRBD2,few,TGCAGTGCTCTTGGCGGGGGCTCCTACAATGAGCAGTTCTTC,CSALGGGSYNEQFF
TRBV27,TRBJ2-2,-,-,TGTGCCAGCGGCAGGTTTCGCACCGGGGAGCTGTTTTTT,CASGRFRTGELFF
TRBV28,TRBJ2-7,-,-,TGTGCCAGCAGGCTCACCGGGACGGCTTTAGGCGAGCAGTACTTC,CASRLTGTALGEQYF
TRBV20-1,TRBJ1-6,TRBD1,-,TGCAGTGCCCACAGCGGACAGGGGGCTCAGTCACCCCTCCACTTT,CSAHSGQGAQSPLHF
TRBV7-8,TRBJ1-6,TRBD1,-,TGTGCCAGCAGCGCCCGACAGGGATCGGATTCACCCCTCCACTTT,CASSARQGSDSPLHF
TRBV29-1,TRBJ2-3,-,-,TGCAGCGTTGAATATGGTAGCACAGATACGCAGTATTTT,CSVEYGSTDTQYF
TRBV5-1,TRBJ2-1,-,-,TGCGCCAGCAGCTTGAGGGGTGGTCAGGGGCGTTACAATGAGCAGTTCTTC,CASSLRGGQGRYNEQFF
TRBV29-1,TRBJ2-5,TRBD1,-,TGCAGCGTTACCAGGGGGACGGGGGAGACCCAGTACTTC,CSVTRGTGETQYF